Included here is one T cell receptor (beta chain) sequence, with context. Symptom resolution, clearance, or two negative PCRs marked donors in Cohort 3 as recovered. Data came from immunoSEQ multiplex PCR; TCRdb stores just in-frame clones and leaves some out. Of approximately 300,000 clones in the sample, 70% to 90% were seen once. The data stem from a study of blood T cell repertoires in COVID-19. About the study: PBMCs, B-cell-depleted T cells, or T cells were the source of the cDNA or gDNA that made up the material.

The receptor was derived from a woman aged 25 to 45 who had recovered from COVID-19. Sequencing was performed on PBMCs or T cells enriched from blood (not recorded which).

The CDR3 bases are TGTGCCAGCAGCAAATCGGGGTGGCATAGCAATCAGCCCCAGCATTTT. This sequence encodes CASSKSGWHSNQPQHF. The J gene is TRBJ1-5, the V gene TRBV21-1. TRBV21-1 corresponds to a pseudogene. The CDR3 runs to 16 residues.